Below, 20 T cell receptor beta chains from the same sample are listed, as sequenced in a study of blood T cells in healthy people across ages (dated by TCRdb to between 2014 and 2016). The method behind the library was 5' RACE. The listed sequencing device is Illumina HiSeq 2500. A second 7 to 11 cycle PCR used a sample-barcoded 5' primer and a J-beta primer mix. Using fastp at Q25 and MiXCR, TCRdb reprocessed the public reads and kept productive beta chains. Rows matching on CDR3 protein sequence are summarized as one entry with the most common DNA and genes. The sample data list roughly 680,000 distinct CDR3 sequences, and more than 45% of these were observed just once. Roughly 13% of the sample is held by the ten biggest clonotypes. The sequenced sample consisted of blood. The receptors stem from a woman of 80 years or more in good health.

V gene TRBV2 combines with J gene TRBJ1-6; no clear D gene. Trimming pared 5 bases from V and 7 bases from J, leaving 6 bases between. The CDR3 extends over 12 amino acids. CDR1 and CDR2 from the germline V gene are SNHLY and FYNNEI. As DNA, the CDR3 is TGTGCCAGCAGTATTGACAATTCACCCCTCCACTTT. This sequence encodes CASSIDNSPLHF.

The DNA for the CDR3 is TGTGCCAGCAGCTTGGTTTCTCAGGGAGGCAATTCACCCCTCCACTTT. It yields the protein CASSLVSQGGNSPLHF. The chain uses TRBV5-6 and TRBJ1-6; D possibly corresponds to TRBD1 (5 bases). CDR3 length: 16 amino acids. V was clipped by 0 bases and J by 7 bases, with 14 bases between them. The germline gives CDR1 SGHDT, CDR2 YYEEEE.

This clonotype was recorded a few times. V and J are TRBV7-3 and TRBJ2-2; 13 positions agree with TRBD2. CDR3 size: 14 residues. In germline, CDR1 is SGHTA, CDR2 FQGTGA. V lost 5 bases to trimming and J lost 13 bases; unmatched junction nucleotides: 7. This CDR3 reads CASSPGLAGVRLFF. DNA for the CDR3: TGTGCCAGCAGCCCCGGACTAGCGGGGGTCAGGCTGTTTTTT. Complete variable domain (other parts from reference TRBV7-3 and TRBJ2-2): GAGVSQTPSNKVTEKGKYVELRCDPISGHTALYWYRQSLGQGPEFLIYFQGTGAADDSGLPNDRFFAVRPEGSVSTLKIQRTERGDSAVYLCASSPGLAGVRLFFGEGSRLTVL.

This clonotype was detected only a few times. The chain combines TRBV2 with TRBJ2-1; D might be TRBD1 (6 bases). The J call may be mistaken, given a closer DNA end match to TRBJ2-7. Germline loops: CDR1 SNHLY, CDR2 FYNNEI. CDR3 length: 13 residues. CDR3 in amino acids: CASGADSYNEQYF. In nucleotides, the CDR3 is TGTGCCAGCGGGGCGGACAGTTACAATGAGCAGTACTTC.

The chain combines TRBV3-1 with TRBJ1-2; possible D gene TRBD1, 5 bases. Per the germline V gene, CDR1 is LGHDT and CDR2 is YNNKEL (reference sequence). V lost 1 base, J lost 4 bases, and 10 bases lay in between. The CDR3 covers 14 residues. As DNA, the CDR3 is TGTGCCAGCAGCCAAGCCCGTGGGACCTATGGCTACACCTTC. This sequence encodes CASSQARGTYGYTF.

V gene TRBV7-9 combines with J gene TRBJ1-1; TRBD1 aligns across 9 bases. V lost 5 bases, J lost 3 bases, and 16 bases stayed unmatched. The CDR3 sequence is 18 residues long. Looked up from germline, CDR1 is SEHNR and CDR2 is FQNEAQ (reference sequence). CDR3 sequence: CASSRRAGTGRTHTEAFF. The CDR3 nucleotides read TGTGCCAGCAGCCGAAGGGCCGGGACAGGGAGGACCCACACTGAAGCTTTCTTT.

As for this clonotype: A much larger clone sits a single nucleotide away, making a read error possible. The V gene is TRBV20-1, the J gene TRBJ2-5, with 10 positions matching TRBD2. CDR3 length: 13 amino acids. After removal of 6 bases from V and 11 bases from J, the junction contained 12 bases not matched to a gene. Germline V gene lookup returns CDR1 DFQATT and CDR2 SNEGSKA (reference sequence). The CDR3 DNA follows: TGCAGTGCAGTAGCGGGGGGCACCAATGAGCAGTACTTC. This encodes CSAVAGGTNEQYF.

V is TRBV20-1 and J is TRBJ2-3; 10 nucleotides agree with TRBD2. J was trimmed by 4 bases and V by 5 bases; bases with no gene match: 6. Germline loops: CDR1 DFQATT, CDR2 SNEGSKA (reference sequence). This CDR3 has 14 amino acids. Written as DNA, the CDR3 is TGCAGTGCTGGGAGCGGGGGGGCCGCAGATACGCAGTATTTT. It translates to CSAGSGGAADTQYF.

This clonotype was picked up many times. The V gene is TRBV7-9, the J gene TRBJ1-2, with D possibly TRBD1 on 5 matching bases. The CDR3 has 15 amino acids. The germline V and J ends were trimmed by 3 bases and 0 bases, with 11 bases remaining between them. Germline V lookup: CDR1 SEHNR, CDR2 FQNEAQ (reference sequence). For the CDR3, the DNA is TGTGCCAGCAGCTTCCAGGACAAGACTAACTATGGCTACACCTTC. It encodes CASSFQDKTNYGYTF.

The genes are TRBV20-1 and TRBJ1-2; D perhaps matches TRBD1 (6 bases). This CDR3 spans 13 amino acids. The germline V gene encodes CDR1 DFQATT and CDR2 SNEGSKA (reference sequence). Trimming stripped 3 bases from V and 1 base from J, with 9 bases between. The CDR3 protein is CSARRQDNYGYTF. DNA for the CDR3: TGCAGTGCTAGGCGACAGGATAACTATGGCTACACCTTC.

This chain links TRBV25-1 with TRBJ1-2, with a weak D call TRBD1 (6 bases). The CDR3 is 16 residues long. V gave up 3 bases and J gave up 6 bases, with 20 bases separating them. Germline V gene sequence: CDR1 MGHDK, CDR2 SYGVNS. The CDR3 coding sequence is TGTGCCAGCAGTGAGGTAAACAGGGAGGCCTCCGATGGCTACACCTTC. Residues: CASSEVNREASDGYTF.

The chain employs TRBV7-7 and TRBJ2-7, with TRBD1 matching over 7 bases. CDR3 length equals 14 residues. Germline V gene data show CDR1 as SSHAT and CDR2 as FNYEAQ (reference sequence). V was pared by 5 bases and J by 7 bases, with 11 bases of the junction left unmatched. The CDR3 DNA reads TGTGCCAGCAGCCCCCGGGACAGCAATAGGGAGCAGTACTTC. It translates to CASSPRDSNREQYF.

CDR3 sequence reads: CASSSGGLPDTQYF. The CDR3 DNA sequence: TGTGCCAGCAGTTCGGGGGGACTCCCGGATACGCAGTATTTT. V and J are TRBV9 and TRBJ2-3; 7 bases fit TRBD2. Germline lookup yields CDR1 SGDLS and CDR2 YYNGEE. Germline trimming cut 5 bases from V and 6 bases from J; bases unmatched to any gene: 9. The CDR3 sequence is 14 residues long.

As to this clonotype: A much larger clone lies a single base off, so this may be a read error. This rearrangement joins TRBV7-9 to TRBJ2-5, with a possible D match to TRBD2 (6 bases). Germline V gene data show CDR1 as SEHNR and CDR2 as FQNEAQ (reference sequence). Trimming shortened V by 1 base and J by 11 bases, and 20 bases separated the two germline ends. The CDR3 totals 15 residues. CDR3: CASSLVIRGIDEQYF. DNA of the CDR3: TGTGCCAGCAGCTTAGTTATCCGGGGGATCGATGAGCAGTACTTC.

J is TRBJ2-2 and V is TRBV13, with D unclear. The CDR3 runs 14 residues. Per germline, CDR1 PRHDT and CDR2 FYEKMQ (reference sequence). Trimming took off 4 bases at V and 0 bases at J, with 6 bases between the two ends. This CDR3 reads CASSSQSNTGELFF. In DNA, the CDR3 is TGTGCCAGCAGCTCCCAGTCGAACACCGGGGAGCTGTTTTTT.

There are a few counts of this clonotype. The chain joins TRBV20-1 to TRBJ2-1; 13 nucleotides match TRBD2. Trimming at V came to 3 bases and at J to 10 bases, leaving 18 bases not matched to a gene. The germline V gene encodes CDR1 DFQATT and CDR2 SNEGSKA (reference sequence). The CDR3 is 18 amino acids. CDR3 coding DNA: TGCAGTGCTAGCCTTATGCCGGGGACTAGCGGGATTATCGGGGAGCAGTTCTTC. Its protein product is CSASLMPGTSGIIGEQFF.

Sample share makes this clonotype large. V usage is TRBV28 and J usage is TRBJ1-5, with a weak D call TRBD1 (6 bases). Germline V gives CDR1 MDHEN, CDR2 SYDVKM. The CDR3 consists of 15 residues. V dropped 7 bases and J dropped 6 bases, with 19 bases sitting between them. This CDR3 reads CASTPQGRRIQPQHF. CDR3 bases: TGTGCCAGCACCCCCCAGGGGAGGAGGATTCAGCCCCAGCATTTT.

The table lists this clonotype with a count of one. The chain employs TRBV20-1 and TRBJ2-3; the D gene is possibly TRBD2 (6 bases). V lost 6 bases, J lost 2 bases, and 12 bases lay in between. CDR3 length: 13 residues. CDR1 and CDR2 from the germline V gene are DFQATT and SNEGSKA (reference sequence). This chain's CDR3 is CSALAEDTDTQYF. The CDR3 DNA reads as TGCAGTGCCTTAGCGGAGGACACAGATACGCAGTATTTT.

To note about this clonotype: The junction shows a germline mismatch at one end, possibly a read error. This chain links TRBV11-2 with TRBJ2-1, with D unresolved. This CDR3 contains 12 residues. Germline CDR1 reads SGHAT; CDR2 reads FQNNGV. The CDR3 DNA reads as TGTGTCAGCAGCCTCGGGTGGGATGAGCAGTTCTTC. This codes for CVSSLGWDEQFF.

V is TRBV4-2 and J is TRBJ1-2; D is unresolved. CDR3 length: 16 amino acids. V was trimmed by 0 bases and J by 0 bases, leaving 11 bases between them. The germline V gene encodes CDR1 LGHNA and CDR2 YNFKEQ. The CDR3 reads CASSQDGGGSNYGYTF. DNA for the CDR3: TGTGCCAGCAGCCAAGATGGTGGCGGTTCTAACTATGGCTACACCTTC.